Listed below are T cell receptor beta chains from one sample, sequenced in a study of blood T cells in healthy people across ages. TCRdb independently ran MiXCR on the 5' RACE reads; one entry per CDR3 protein. This sample has fewer than 2,000,000 distinct CDR3 sequences, with about 31% found just once. The sequenced sample consisted of blood. The receptors here all came from a woman in her thirties in good health. Both conserved end residues are part of each CDR3. Each record gives: D gene, clone size, J gene, V gene, CDR3 protein, CDR3 DNA. D genes are given only for firm matches. Where a row states a size, it is once, few, many or the class of an expanded clone; other rows omit it.

NA	few	TRBJ2-1	TRBV20-1	CSAPTFGASTYYNEQFF	TGCAGTGCGCCCACTTTTGGGGCCAGCACCTACTACAATGAGCAGTTCTTC
TRBD1	few	TRBJ1-2	TRBV2	CASSPQGAWGYTF	TGTGCCAGCAGTCCACAGGGGGCTTGGGGCTACACCTTC
NA	NA	TRBJ1-1	TRBV5-1	CASSVRGHGEAFF	TGCGCCAGCAGCGTCCGGGGACACGGTGAAGCTTTCTTT
TRBD2	few	TRBJ2-1	TRBV5-6	CASSQDQVYSGSLTEQFF	TGTGCCAGCAGCCAGGACCAGGTTTATAGCGGGAGCTTAACCGAGCAGTTCTTC
NA	NA	TRBJ1-2	TRBV20-1	CSAFRGTGYGYTF	TGCAGTGCATTCAGGGGCACAGGCTATGGCTACACCTTC
NA	NA	TRBJ1-5	TRBV2	CASSDGNNQPQHF	TGTGCCAGCAGTGATGGAAACAATCAGCCCCAGCATTTT
TRBD1	NA	TRBJ1-6	TRBV28	CVSSLVRDSFSPLHF	TGTGTCAGCAGTTTAGTTCGGGACAGTTTTTCACCCCTCCACTTT
NA	NA	TRBJ1-1	TRBV11-2	CASSSPLGTEVFF	TGTGCCAGCAGCTCTCCGTTGGGCACTGAAGTTTTCTTT
NA	NA	TRBJ1-5	TRBV10-2	CASGGPGQPQHF	TGCGCCAGCGGAGGGCCGGGACAGCCCCAGCATTTT
NA	few	TRBJ2-7	TRBV5-5	CASSRPTVPYEQYF	TGTGCCAGCAGCCGGCCGACTGTACCCTACGAGCAGTACTTC
NA	few	TRBJ2-7	TRBV27	CASSFRAGAYEQYF	TGTGCCAGCAGTTTCAGGGCAGGGGCCTACGAGCAGTACTTC
TRBD2	NA	TRBJ2-1	TRBV20-1	CNASGGATYNEQFF	TGCAATGCTAGCGGGGGCGCAACCTACAATGAGCAGTTCTTC
NA	NA	TRBJ2-7	TRBV6-2/TRBV6-3	CASRSSGVAEQYF	TGTGCCAGCAGGTCCAGCGGCGTTGCCGAGCAGTACTTC
NA	NA	TRBJ2-1	TRBV6-2/TRBV6-3	CASSHPTVTYNEQFF	TGTGCCAGCAGCCATCCTACAGTCACCTACAATGAGCAGTTCTTC
NA	NA	TRBJ2-2	TRBV7-3	CASSPEAAGTGELFF	TGTGCCAGCAGTCCAGAAGCGGCGGGGACCGGGGAGCTGTTTTTT
TRBD1	NA	TRBJ1-2	TRBV7-9	CASSLQGQGYYGYTF	TGTGCCAGCAGCTTACAGGGACAGGGGTACTATGGCTACACCTTC
NA	few	TRBJ2-5	TRBV9	CASSVAANGRETQYF	TGTGCCAGCAGCGTAGCAGCTAATGGGAGGGAGACCCAGTACTTC
NA	few	TRBJ2-7	TRBV7-9	CASSLGGERQYF	TGTGCCAGCAGCTTAGGGGGGGAGAGGCAGTACTTC
TRBD2	NA	TRBJ2-1	TRBV2	CASSEGLAGIGVLTEQFF	TGTGCCAGCAGTGAAGGACTAGCGGGGATTGGGGTTCTAACGGAGCAGTTCTTC
TRBD2	NA	TRBJ2-1	TRBV7-8	CASSPIFSKRGSSYNEQFF	TGTGCCAGCAGCCCCATCTTTTCCAAGCGGGGGAGCTCCTACAATGAGCAGTTCTTC
TRBD1	many	TRBJ1-1	TRBV29-1	CSVSGGTEAFF	TGCAGCGTTTCAGGGGGCACTGAAGCTTTCTTT
NA	NA	TRBJ2-1	TRBV28	CASSSKLTGRYEQFF	TGTGCCAGCAGTTCTAAATTGACAGGGAGGTATGAGCAGTTCTTC
TRBD2	few	TRBJ2-7	TRBV5-1	CASSQGLAGDYEQYF	TGCGCCAGCAGCCAGGGACTAGCGGGAGACTACGAGCAGTACTTC
NA	once	TRBJ1-6	TRBV20-1	CSARDVEGLRNSPLHF	TGCAGTGCTAGAGATGTGGAGGGCCTACGTAATTCACCCCTCCACTTT
NA	few	TRBJ1-2	TRBV4-1	CASSTRQSYGYTF	TGCGCCAGCAGCACCCGACAGAGCTATGGCTACACCTTC
TRBD2	NA	TRBJ2-1	TRBV27	CTSSGTSGRSNEQFF	TGTACCAGCAGTGGGACTAGCGGGAGGAGCAATGAGCAGTTCTTC
NA	few	TRBJ2-5	TRBV12-3/TRBV12-4	CTSSLGGETQYF	TGTACCAGCAGTTTAGGGGGAGAGACCCAGTACTTC
NA	NA	TRBJ2-5	TRBV29-1	CSVFMAAELQETQYF	TGCAGCGTATTTATGGCAGCCGAACTACAAGAGACCCAGTACTTC
TRBD1	NA	TRBJ1-2	TRBV10-3	CAISGDSYGYTF	TGTGCCATCAGTGGGGACAGCTATGGCTACACCTTC
NA	few	TRBJ2-7	TRBV20-1	CSARDGGLYEQYF	TGCAGTGCTAGAGATGGGGGTCTCTACGAGCAGTACTTC
TRBD2	NA	TRBJ2-2	TRBV14	CASSQTSGIFFGELFF	TGTGCCAGCAGCCAAACTAGCGGGATCTTTTTCGGGGAGCTGTTTTTT
TRBD1	once	TRBJ1-1	TRBV20-1	CSARVLSGGLEAFF	TGCAGTGCTAGAGTACTATCAGGGGGCCTCGAAGCTTTCTTT
TRBD1	many	TRBJ2-7	TRBV29-1	CSATGQSHYEQYF	TGCAGCGCGACGGGACAGTCTCACTACGAGCAGTACTTC
NA	NA	TRBJ1-1	TRBV6-1	CASSEVSLNTEAFF	TGTGCCAGCAGTGAAGTGAGTCTGAACACTGAAGCTTTCTTT
TRBD1	NA	TRBJ1-2	TRBV7-9	CASSETGGAGGYTF	TGTGCCAGCAGCGAGACAGGGGGCGCCGGTGGCTACACCTTC
TRBD1	few	TRBJ1-2	TRBV27	CASSFSGTGSYGYTF	TGTGCCAGCAGTTTTAGCGGGACAGGGTCTTATGGCTACACCTTC
TRBD2	few	TRBJ2-1	TRBV7-2	CASRYGGAVYNEQFF	TGTGCCAGCAGGTACGGGGGGGCCGTCTACAATGAGCAGTTCTTC
NA	NA	TRBJ2-5	TRBV3-1	CASRRTTWSKETQYF	TGTGCCAGCAGAAGGACGACTTGGAGCAAAGAGACCCAGTACTTC
NA	NA	TRBJ1-4	TRBV28	CASRQSGSAEKLFF	TGTGCCAGCAGGCAGTCCGGGAGCGCGGAAAAACTGTTTTTT